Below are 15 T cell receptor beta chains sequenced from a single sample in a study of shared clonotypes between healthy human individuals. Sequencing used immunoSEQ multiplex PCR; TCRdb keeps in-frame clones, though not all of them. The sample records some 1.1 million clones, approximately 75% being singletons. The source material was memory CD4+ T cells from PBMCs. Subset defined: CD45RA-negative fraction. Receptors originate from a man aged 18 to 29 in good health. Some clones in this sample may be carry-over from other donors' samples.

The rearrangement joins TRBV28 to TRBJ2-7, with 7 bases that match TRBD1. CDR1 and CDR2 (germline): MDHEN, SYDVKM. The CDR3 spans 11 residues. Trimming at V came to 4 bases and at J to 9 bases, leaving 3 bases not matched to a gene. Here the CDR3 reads CASSSRQGQYF. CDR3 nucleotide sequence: TGTGCCAGCAGTTCCCGACAGGGGCAGTACTTC.

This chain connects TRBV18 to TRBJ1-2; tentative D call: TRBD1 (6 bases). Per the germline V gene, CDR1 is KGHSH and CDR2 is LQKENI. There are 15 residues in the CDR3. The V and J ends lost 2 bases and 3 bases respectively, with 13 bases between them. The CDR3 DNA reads TGTGCCAGCTCACCAGAACAGGGAGGGTACTATGGCTACACCTTC. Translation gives CASSPEQGGYYGYTF.

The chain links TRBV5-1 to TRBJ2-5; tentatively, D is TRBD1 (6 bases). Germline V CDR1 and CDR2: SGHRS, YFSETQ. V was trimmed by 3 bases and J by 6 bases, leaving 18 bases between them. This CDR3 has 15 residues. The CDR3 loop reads CASSSTGQATQTQYF. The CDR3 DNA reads TGCGCCAGCAGCTCAACAGGGCAGGCTACGCAGACCCAGTACTTC.

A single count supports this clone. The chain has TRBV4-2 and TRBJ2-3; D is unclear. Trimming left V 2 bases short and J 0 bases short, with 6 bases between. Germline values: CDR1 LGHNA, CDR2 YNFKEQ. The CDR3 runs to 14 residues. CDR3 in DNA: TGTGCCAGCAGCCAAAGGCTGAGCACAGATACGCAGTATTTT. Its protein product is CASSQRLSTDTQYF.

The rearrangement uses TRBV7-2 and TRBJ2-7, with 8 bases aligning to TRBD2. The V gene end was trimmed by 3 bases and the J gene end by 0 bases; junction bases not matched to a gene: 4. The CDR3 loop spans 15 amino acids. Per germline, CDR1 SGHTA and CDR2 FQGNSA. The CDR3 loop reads CASSFGGATSYEQYF. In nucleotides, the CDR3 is TGTGCCAGCAGCTTCGGGGGGGCCACCTCCTACGAGCAGTACTTC. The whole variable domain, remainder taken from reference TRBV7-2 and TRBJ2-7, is GAGVSQSPSNKVTEKGKDVELRCDPISGHTALYWYRQSLGQGLEFLIYFQGNSAPDKSGLPSDRFSAERTGGSVSTLTIQRTQQEDSAVYLCASSFGGATSYEQYFGPGTRLTVT.

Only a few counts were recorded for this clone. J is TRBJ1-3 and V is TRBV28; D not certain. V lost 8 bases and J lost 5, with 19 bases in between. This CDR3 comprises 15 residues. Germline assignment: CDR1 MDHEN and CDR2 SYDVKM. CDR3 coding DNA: TGTGCCAGCCACCCTCTGGGCACATTGAGAAACACCATATATTTT. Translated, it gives CASHPLGTLRNTIYF.

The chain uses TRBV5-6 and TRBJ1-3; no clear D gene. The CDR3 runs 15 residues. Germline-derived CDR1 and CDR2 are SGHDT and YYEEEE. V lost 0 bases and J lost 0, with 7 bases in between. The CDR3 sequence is CASSLAGDSGNTIYF. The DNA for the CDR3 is TGTGCCAGCAGCTTGGCAGGAGACTCTGGAAACACCATATATTTT.

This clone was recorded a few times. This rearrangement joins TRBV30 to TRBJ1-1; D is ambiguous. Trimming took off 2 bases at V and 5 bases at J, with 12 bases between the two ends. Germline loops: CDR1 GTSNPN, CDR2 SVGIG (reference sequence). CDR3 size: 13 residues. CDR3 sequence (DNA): TGTGCCTGGAGTAATAATTTGGAAACTGAAGCTTTCTTT. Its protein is CAWSNNLETEAFF.

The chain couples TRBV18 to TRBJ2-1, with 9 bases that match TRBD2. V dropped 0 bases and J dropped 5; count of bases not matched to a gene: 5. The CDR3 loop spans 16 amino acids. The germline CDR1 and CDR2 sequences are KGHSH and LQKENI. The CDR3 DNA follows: TGTGCCAGCTCACCACCTAGCGGGGGTTGGGACAATGAGCAGTTCTTC. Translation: CASSPPSGGWDNEQFF.

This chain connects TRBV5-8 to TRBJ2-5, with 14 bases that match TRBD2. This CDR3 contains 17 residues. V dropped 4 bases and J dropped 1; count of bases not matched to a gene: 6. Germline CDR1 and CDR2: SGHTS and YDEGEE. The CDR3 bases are TGTGCCAGCAGCCTAGGGACTAGCGGGAGCCCCCAAGAGACCCAGTACTTC. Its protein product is CASSLGTSGSPQETQYF.

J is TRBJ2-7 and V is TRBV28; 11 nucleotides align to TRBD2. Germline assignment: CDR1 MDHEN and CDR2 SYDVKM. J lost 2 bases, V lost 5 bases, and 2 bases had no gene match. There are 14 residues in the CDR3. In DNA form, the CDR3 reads TGTGCCAGCAGTACTAGCGGGAGTACCTACGAGCAGTACTTC. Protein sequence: CASSTSGSTYEQYF.

The CDR3 DNA reads TGTGCCAGCAGGAAGACAGGGAGGGTACCTACCGGGGAGCTGTTTTTT. Protein product: CASRKTGRVPTGELFF. J is TRBJ2-2 and V is TRBV27, with D perhaps TRBD1 or TRBD2 (7 bases each). V was cut by 6 bases and J by 5 bases, with 19 bases left in between. The CDR3 sequence is 16 residues long. The germline V gene encodes CDR1 MNHEY and CDR2 SMNVEV (reference sequence).

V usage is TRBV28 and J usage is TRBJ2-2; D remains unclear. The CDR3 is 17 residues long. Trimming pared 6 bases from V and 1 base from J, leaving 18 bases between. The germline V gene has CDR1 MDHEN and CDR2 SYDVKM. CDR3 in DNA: TGTGCCAGCAGGTTAAATTGGGATTCCAGGAACACCGGGGAGCTGTTTTTT. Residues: CASRLNWDSRNTGELFF.

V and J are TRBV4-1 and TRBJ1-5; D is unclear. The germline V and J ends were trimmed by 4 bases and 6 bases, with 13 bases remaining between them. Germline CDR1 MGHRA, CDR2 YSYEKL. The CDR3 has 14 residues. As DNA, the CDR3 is TGCGCCAGCAGCCCCTTCGGGCAGGCTCAGCCCCAGCATTTT. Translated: CASSPFGQAQPQHF.

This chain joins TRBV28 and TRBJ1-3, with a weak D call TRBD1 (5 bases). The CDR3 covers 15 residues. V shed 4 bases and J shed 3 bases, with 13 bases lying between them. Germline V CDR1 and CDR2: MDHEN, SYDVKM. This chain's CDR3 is CASSSGDIVGNTIYF. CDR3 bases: TGTGCCAGCAGTTCGGGGGATATCGTTGGAAACACCATATATTTT.